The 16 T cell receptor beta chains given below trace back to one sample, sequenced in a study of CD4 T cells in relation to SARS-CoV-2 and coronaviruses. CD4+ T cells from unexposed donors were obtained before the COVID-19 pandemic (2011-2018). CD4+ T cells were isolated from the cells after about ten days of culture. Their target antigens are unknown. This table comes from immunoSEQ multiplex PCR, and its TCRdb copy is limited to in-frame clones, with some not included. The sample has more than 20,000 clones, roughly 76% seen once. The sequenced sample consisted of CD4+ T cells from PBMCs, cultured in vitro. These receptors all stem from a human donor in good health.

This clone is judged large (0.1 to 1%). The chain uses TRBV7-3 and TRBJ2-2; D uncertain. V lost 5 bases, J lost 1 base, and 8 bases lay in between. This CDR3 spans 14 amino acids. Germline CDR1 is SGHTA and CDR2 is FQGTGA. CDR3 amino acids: CASSPYLNTGELFF. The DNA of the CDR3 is TGTGCCAGCAGCCCCTACTTGAACACCGGGGAGCTGTTTTTT.

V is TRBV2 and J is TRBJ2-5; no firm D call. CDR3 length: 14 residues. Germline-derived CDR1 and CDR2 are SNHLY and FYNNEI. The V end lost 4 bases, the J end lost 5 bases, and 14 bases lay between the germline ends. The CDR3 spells CASSVSSLRETQYF. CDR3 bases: TGTGCCAGCAGTGTATCTTCGCTACGGGAGACCCAGTACTTC.

CDR3 DNA: TGTGCCAGCAGCTTGGGTTCCCTCCCCTCCCGGGCAGATACGCAGTATTTT. It translates to CASSLGSLPSRADTQYF. This chain joins TRBV5-5 and TRBJ2-3; D not certain. The V gene's germline CDR1 is SGHKS and CDR2 YYEKEE (reference sequence). The CDR3 extends over 17 amino acids. The ends were cut back, 0 bases at V and 4 bases at J, with 18 bases in the middle.

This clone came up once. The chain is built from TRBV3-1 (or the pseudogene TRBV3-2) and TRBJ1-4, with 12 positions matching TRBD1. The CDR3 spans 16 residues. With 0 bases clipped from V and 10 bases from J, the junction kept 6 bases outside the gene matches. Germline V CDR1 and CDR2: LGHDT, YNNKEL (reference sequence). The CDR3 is CASSQDWDRGLGKLFF. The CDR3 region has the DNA TGTGCCAGCAGCCAAGATTGGGACAGGGGGCTAGGAAAACTGTTTTTT.

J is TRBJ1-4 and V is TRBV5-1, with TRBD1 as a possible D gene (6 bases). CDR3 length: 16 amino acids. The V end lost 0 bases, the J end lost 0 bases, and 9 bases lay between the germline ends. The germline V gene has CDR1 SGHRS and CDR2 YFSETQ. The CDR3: CASSLDRATTNEKLFF. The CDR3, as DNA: TGCGCCAGCAGCTTGGACAGGGCTACAACTAATGAAAAACTGTTTTTT.

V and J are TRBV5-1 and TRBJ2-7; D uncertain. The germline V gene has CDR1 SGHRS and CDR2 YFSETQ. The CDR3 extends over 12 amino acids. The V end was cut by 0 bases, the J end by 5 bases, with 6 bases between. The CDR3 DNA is TGCGCCAGCAGCTTGGGTACCCACGAGCAGTACTTC. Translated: CASSLGTHEQYF.

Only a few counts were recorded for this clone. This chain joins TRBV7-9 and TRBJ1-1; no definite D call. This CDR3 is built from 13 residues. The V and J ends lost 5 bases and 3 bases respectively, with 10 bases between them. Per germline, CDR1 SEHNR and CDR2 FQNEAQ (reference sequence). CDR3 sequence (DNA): TGTGCCAGCAGCCCTCTCTATGACACTGAAGCTTTCTTT. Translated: CASSPLYDTEAFF.

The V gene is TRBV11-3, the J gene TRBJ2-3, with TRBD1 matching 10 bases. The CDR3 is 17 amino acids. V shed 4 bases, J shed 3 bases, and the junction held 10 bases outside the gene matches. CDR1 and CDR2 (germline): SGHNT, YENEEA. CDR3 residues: CASSSRDRGRGTDTQYF. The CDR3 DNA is TGTGCCAGCAGCTCCCGGGACAGGGGAAGGGGGACAGATACGCAGTATTTT.

CDR3 sequence: CASSESGGGYNEQFF. The CDR3 nucleotides read TGTGCCAGCAGTGAATCCGGCGGAGGATACAATGAGCAGTTCTTC. The rearrangement joins TRBV25-1 to TRBJ2-1; possibly TRBD2 for D (5 bases). V dropped 1 base and J dropped 4 bases, with 11 bases sitting between them. This CDR3 contains 15 residues. Germline V gene sequence: CDR1 MGHDK, CDR2 SYGVNS.

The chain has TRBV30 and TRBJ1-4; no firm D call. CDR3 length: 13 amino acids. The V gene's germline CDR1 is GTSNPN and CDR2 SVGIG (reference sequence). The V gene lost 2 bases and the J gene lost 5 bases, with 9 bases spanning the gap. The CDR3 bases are TGTGCCTGGAGTTACGGGAGAAATGAAAAACTGTTTTTT. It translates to CAWSYGRNEKLFF.

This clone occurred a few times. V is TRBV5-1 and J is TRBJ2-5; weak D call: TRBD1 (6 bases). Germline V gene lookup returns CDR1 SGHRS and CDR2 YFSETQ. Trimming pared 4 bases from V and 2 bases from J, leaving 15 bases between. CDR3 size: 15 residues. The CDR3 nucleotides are TGCGCCAGCAGCGGGGGCGGGCCGCAACAAGAGACCCAGTACTTC. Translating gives CASSGGGPQQETQYF. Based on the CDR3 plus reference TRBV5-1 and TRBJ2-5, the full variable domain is KAGVTQTPRYLIKTRGQQVTLSCSPISGHRSVSWYQQTPGQGLQFLFEYFSETQRNKGNFPGRFSGRQFSNSRSEMNVSTLELGDSALYLCASSGGGPQQETQYFGPGTRLLVL.

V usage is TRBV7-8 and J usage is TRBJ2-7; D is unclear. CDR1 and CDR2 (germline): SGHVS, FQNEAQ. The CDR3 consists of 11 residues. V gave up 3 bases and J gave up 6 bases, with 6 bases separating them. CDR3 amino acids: CASSFSTEQYF. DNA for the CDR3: TGTGCCAGCAGCTTTAGCACCGAGCAGTACTTC.

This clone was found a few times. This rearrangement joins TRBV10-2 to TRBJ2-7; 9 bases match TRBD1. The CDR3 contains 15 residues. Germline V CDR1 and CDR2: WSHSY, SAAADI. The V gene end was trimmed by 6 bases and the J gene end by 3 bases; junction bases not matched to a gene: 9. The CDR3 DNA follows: TGCGCCAGCAGCGTACAGGGGGCGGAGGGCTACGAGCAGTACTTC. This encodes CASSVQGAEGYEQYF.

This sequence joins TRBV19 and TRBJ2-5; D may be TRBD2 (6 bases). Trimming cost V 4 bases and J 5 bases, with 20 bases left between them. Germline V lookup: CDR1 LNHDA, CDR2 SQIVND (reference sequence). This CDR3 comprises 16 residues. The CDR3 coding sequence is TGTGCCAGTAGTACTTCGCGCCAGGGAGGAGGGGAGACCCAGTACTTC. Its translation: CASSTSRQGGGETQYF.

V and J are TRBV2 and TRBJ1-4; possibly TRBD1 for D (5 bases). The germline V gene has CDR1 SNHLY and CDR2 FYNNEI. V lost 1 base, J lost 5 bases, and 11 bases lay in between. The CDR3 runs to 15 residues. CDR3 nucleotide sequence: TGTGCCAGCAGTGAAGGTGGGACGAAAAATGAAAAACTGTTTTTT. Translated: CASSEGGTKNEKLFF.

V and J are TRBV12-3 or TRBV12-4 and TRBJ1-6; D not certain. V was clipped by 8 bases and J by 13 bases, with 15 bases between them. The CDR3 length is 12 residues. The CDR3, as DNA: TGTGCCAGCCAGATCGAGCACGGGCCCCTCCACTTT. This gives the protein CASQIEHGPLHF.